The 32 T cell receptor beta chains reported below all come from one sample, sequenced in a study of control samples from healthy donors and cancer patients. The data were produced by immunoSEQ multiplex PCR, yet TCRdb's version contains in-frame clones alone and is incomplete. The sample yields 9,500 to 15,000 clones, roughly 90% seen once. The sample was formalin-fixed, paraffin-embedded tissue. Source of these receptors: a male donor with melanoma.

The chain is built from TRBV7-9 and TRBJ2-7, with 8 bases lining up with TRBD2. CDR3 size: 12 residues. Germline CDR1 reads SEHNR; CDR2 reads FQNEAQ (reference sequence). V lost 6 bases to trimming and J lost 12 bases; unmatched junction nucleotides: 10. CDR3 residues: CASSSTSDFLYV. The CDR3 DNA reads TGTGCCAGCAGTTCGACTAGCGACTTTCTGTACGTC.

The chain combines TRBV6-6 with TRBJ1-2; D may be TRBD1 (5 bases). CDR3 size: 14 residues. Germline CDR1 and CDR2: MNHNY and SVGAGI (reference sequence). Trimming shortened V by 6 bases and J by 2 bases, and 13 bases separated the two germline ends. The CDR3 bases are TGTGCCAGCAGCTCCGGGACCGCAAACTATGGCTACACCTTC. Translated, it gives CASSSGTANYGYTF.

This sequence joins TRBV7-9 and TRBJ2-6; TRBD2 might be the D (5 bases). This CDR3 region has 18 residues. With 2 bases removed from V and 2 bases from J, the gap between germline ends came to 16 bases. CDR1 is SEHNR, CDR2 FQNEAQ, per germline (reference sequence). The CDR3 DNA is TGTGCCAGCAGCTTATGGAGATCGGGAACCCCTGGGGCCAACGTCCTGACTTTC. Residues: CASSLWRSGTPGANVLTF.

The CDR3 sequence: CASSLDRGVYTEAFF. CDR3 DNA sequence: TGTGCCAGCAGCCTCGACAGGGGAGTGTACACTGAAGCTTTCTTT. The chain joins TRBV7-9 to TRBJ1-1; 8 nucleotides align to TRBD1. There are 15 residues in the CDR3. V lost 5 bases and J lost 3; bases outside the gene matches: 8. Germline values: CDR1 SEHNR, CDR2 FQNEAQ (reference sequence).

The rearrangement uses TRBV10-3 and TRBJ2-1; the D is unclear. This CDR3 region has 12 residues. The germline V and J ends were trimmed by 5 bases and 4 bases, with 6 bases remaining between them. Germline CDR1 ENHRY, CDR2 SYGVKD. The CDR3 DNA sequence: TGTGCCATCAGTCTAGTTTACAATGAGCAGTTCTTC. Residues: CAISLVYNEQFF.

This clone turned up a few times. The genes are TRBV21-1 and TRBJ1-4; TRBD1 reflects the table's D call only, with no check against the DNA. TRBV21-1 is an annotated pseudogene. The CDR3 totals 16 residues. The CDR3 region has the DNA TGTGCCAGCAGCAAAGTGGGGACAGGGGGCCATGGCAAACTGTTTTTT. Translation gives CASSKVGTGGHGKLFF.

J is TRBJ2-7 and V is TRBV29-1; D possibly corresponds to TRBD1 (6 bases). Germline V gene data show CDR1 as SQVTM and CDR2 as ANQGSEA. The CDR3 spans 11 residues. With 7 bases removed from V and 8 bases from J, the gap between germline ends came to 15 bases. The CDR3: CSGDGTSKQYV. The CDR3 DNA reads TGCAGCGGTGACGGGACAAGCAAGCAGTACGTC.

The genes are TRBV5-1 and TRBJ2-7, with TRBD1 matching over 7 bases. Germline CDR1 is SGHRS and CDR2 is YFSETQ. Unmatched junction bases numbered 7, after V lost 0 bases and J lost 4 bases. This CDR3 has 15 amino acids. The CDR3 DNA reads TGCGCCAGCAGCTTGGAACAGGGGCGTTTTTACGAGCAGTACTTC. Protein product: CASSLEQGRFYEQYF.

This clone was detected once. This chain links TRBV5-4 with TRBJ2-7; no definite D call. Trimming took 0 bases from V and 1 from J, leaving 5 bases between them. This CDR3 is 13 amino acids long. Germline values: CDR1 SGHNT, CDR2 YYREEE (reference sequence). The chain's CDR3 is CASSLGVSYEQYF. The CDR3 nucleotides read TGTGCCAGCAGCTTGGGGGTATCCTACGAGCAGTACTTC.

The count of this clone is one. The chain combines TRBV5-1 with TRBJ2-5; no clear D gene. The DNA end lines up better with TRBJ2-7; the J call may be wrong. The V gene's germline CDR1 is SGHRS and CDR2 YFSETQ. This CDR3 is built from 13 residues. The CDR3 nucleotides are TGCGCCAGCAGCTTGGATAGTTACTACGAGCAGTACTTC. Protein product: CASSLDSYYEQYF.

In DNA form, the CDR3 reads TGCAGCGCCCAGGTGGGAGAGACTGAAGCTTTCTTT. It is translated as CSAQVGETEAFF. The rearrangement joins TRBV29-1 to TRBJ1-1; the D is unclear. The CDR3 extends over 12 amino acids. CDR1 SQVTM and CDR2 ANQGSEA come from the germline V gene. Between the trimmed V and J ends, which lost 7 bases and 5 bases, there was a span of 14 bases.

The gene calls are TRBV7-9 and TRBJ2-1; 11 bases are shared with TRBD2. The CDR3 runs to 16 residues. Germline-derived CDR1 and CDR2 are SEHNR and FQNEAQ (reference sequence). J lost 7 bases, V lost 2 bases, and 7 bases had no gene match. As DNA, the CDR3 is TGTGCCAGCAGCTTACGACTAGCGGGAAAGAATAATGAGCAGTTCTTC. This codes for CASSLRLAGKNNEQFF.

The chain combines TRBV4-2 with TRBJ2-2; 7 nucleotides line up with TRBD1. Unmatched junction bases numbered 7, after V lost 0 bases and J lost 3 bases. This CDR3 has 17 amino acids. Germline V gene data show CDR1 as LGHNA and CDR2 as YNFKEQ. The CDR3 region is CASSQDLGQTDTGELFF. CDR3 nucleotides: TGTGCCAGCAGCCAAGATTTGGGACAGACGGACACCGGGGAGCTGTTTTTT.

V usage is TRBV3-1 (or the pseudogene TRBV3-2) and J usage is TRBJ2-1; 9 positions match TRBD2. J lost 11 bases, V lost 1 base, and 12 bases had no gene match. This CDR3 is built from 16 residues. Per the germline V gene, CDR1 is LGHDT and CDR2 is YNNKEL (reference sequence). CDR3 residues: CASSQGSSGTLEKQFF. In DNA form, the CDR3 reads TGTGCCAGCAGCCAAGGGTCTAGCGGGACCCTTGAAAAGCAGTTCTTC.

V and J are TRBV7-9 and TRBJ2-5; D is possibly TRBD2 (7 bases). Trimming removed 3 bases at V and 3 bases at J, with 11 bases between. The CDR3 is made up of 14 amino acids. The germline V gene encodes CDR1 SEHNR and CDR2 FQNEAQ (reference sequence). CDR3 sequence: CASSLRGRKETQYF. CDR3 in DNA: TGTGCCAGCAGCTTGCGGGGGCGTAAAGAGACCCAGTACTTC.

This sequence joins TRBV10-3 and TRBJ2-7; maybe TRBD1 (6 bases). The CDR3 loop spans 13 amino acids. V lost 0 bases and J 7 bases, leaving 10 bases between the germline ends. The V gene's germline CDR1 is ENHRY and CDR2 SYGVKD. Here the CDR3 reads CAISESQGNEQYV. Written as DNA, the CDR3 is TGTGCCATCAGTGAGTCACAGGGTAATGAGCAGTACGTC.

The table lists this clone with a count of one. V gene TRBV7-3 combines with J gene TRBJ2-2; 8 positions agree with TRBD2. The CDR3 consists of 14 residues. CDR1 and CDR2 from the germline V gene are SGHTA and FQGTGA. After removal of 1 base from V and 6 bases from J, the junction contained 1 base not matched to a gene. The CDR3 region is CASSLKAGAGELFF. The CDR3 DNA reads as TGTGCCAGCAGCTTAAAAGCGGGAGCCGGGGAGCTGTTTTTT.

The chain carries TRBV2 and TRBJ2-7; 7 nucleotides match TRBD2. Germline V CDR1 and CDR2: SNHLY, FYNNEI. This CDR3 contains 13 residues. V shed 3 bases and J 5 bases; nucleotides not matched to a gene: 4. CDR3 coding DNA: TGTGCCAGCAGTGATGGGGGAGGGGACGAGCAGTACTTC. Protein product: CASSDGGGDEQYF.

The rearrangement uses TRBV19 and TRBJ2-3, with TRBD2 matching over 8 bases. The CDR3 totals 14 residues. Per the germline V gene, CDR1 is LNHDA and CDR2 is SQIVND (reference sequence). The V segment lost 3 bases and the J segment 5 bases; nucleotides outside the gene matches: 4. CDR3 coding DNA: TGTGCCAGTAGTATCAAAGCGGGGGTAGATACGCAGTATTTT. It specifies CASSIKAGVDTQYF.

The chain is built from TRBV19 and TRBJ2-5; weak D call: TRBD1 (5 bases). Trimming took off 6 bases at V and 1 base at J, with 15 bases between the two ends. Per germline, CDR1 LNHDA and CDR2 SQIVND (reference sequence). This CDR3 region has 15 residues. The DNA of the CDR3 is TGTGCCAGTAGCCCTCCAGGGATACTCCAAGAGACCCAGTACTTC. Protein: CASSPPGILQETQYF.

This rearrangement joins TRBV7-2 to TRBJ1-2; D possibly corresponds to TRBD1 (6 bases). With 2 bases removed from V and 3 bases from J, the gap between germline ends came to 7 bases. This CDR3 is built from 13 residues. Germline loops: CDR1 SGHTA, CDR2 FQGNSA. CDR3 amino acids: CASSLSGDYGYTF. CDR3 sequence (DNA): TGTGCCAGCAGCTTATCAGGGGACTATGGCTACACCTTC.

This chain links TRBV28 with TRBJ2-5; TRBD2 agrees at 11 bases. The DNA end is more similar to TRBJ2-7, so the J call may be wrong. The CDR3 contains 15 residues. Germline CDR1 is MDHEN and CDR2 is SYDVKM. The CDR3 reads CASRLAGVSIYEQYF. CDR3 DNA: TGTGCCAGCAGACTAGCGGGAGTTTCAATCTACGAGCAGTACTTC.

This clone appeared a single time. The CDR3, as DNA: TGTGCCAGCAGCCAAGATGGCAGGACTAATGAAAAACTGTTTTTT. Its protein product is CASSQDGRTNEKLFF. This sequence joins TRBV4-2 and TRBJ1-4; D gene unclear. Trimming stripped 0 bases from V and 2 bases from J, with 7 bases between. The CDR3 covers 15 residues. The germline CDR1 and CDR2 sequences are LGHNA and YNFKEQ.

The chain joins TRBV5-6 to TRBJ2-5; 7 nucleotides match TRBD2. The CDR3 extends over 15 amino acids. Trimming cost V 3 bases and J 7 bases; bases outside gene matches: 12. Per the germline V gene, CDR1 is SGHDT and CDR2 is YYEEEE. The CDR3 is CASSSGTGGPGTQYF. CDR3 nucleotides: TGTGCCAGCAGCTCGGGGACGGGGGGTCCAGGGACCCAGTACTTC.

The V call is TRBV14, the J call TRBJ2-1; the match to TRBD2 covers 8 bases. The V gene end was trimmed by 4 bases and the J gene end by 0 bases; junction bases not matched to a gene: 8. The CDR3 totals 17 residues. In germline, CDR1 is SGHDN, CDR2 FVKESK. CDR3 loop: CASSPLRAGVSYNEQFF. Here the CDR3 DNA reads TGTGCCAGCAGCCCCCTCCGAGCGGGAGTCTCCTACAATGAGCAGTTCTTC. The whole variable domain, remainder taken from reference TRBV14 and TRBJ2-1, is EAGVTQFPSHSVIEKGQTVTLRCDPISGHDNLYWYRRVMGKEIKFLLHFVKESKQDESGMPNNRFLAERTGGTYSTLKVQPAELEDSGVYFCASSPLRAGVSYNEQFFGPGTRLTVL.

The chain uses TRBV7-2 and TRBJ1-4; TRBD1 might be the D (6 bases). Trimming pared 1 base from V and 4 bases from J, leaving 13 bases between. This CDR3 spans 16 amino acids. Germline CDR1 is SGHTA and CDR2 is FQGNSA. CDR3 loop: CASSLGRGAFNEKLFF. CDR3 nucleotides: TGTGCCAGCAGCTTAGGAAGGGGGGCTTTTAATGAAAAACTGTTTTTT.

The V and J genes are TRBV7-2 and TRBJ2-3; D uncertain. The CDR3 has 15 residues. V gave up 1 base and J gave up 1 base, with 9 bases separating them. CDR1 is SGHTA and CDR2 is FQGNSA in the germline V gene. As DNA, the CDR3 is TGTGCCAGCAGCTTAGGACCGTACCGCACAGATACGCAGTATTTT. As protein: CASSLGPYRTDTQYF.

The rearrangement joins TRBV27 to TRBJ2-3, with 9 bases that match TRBD2. The germline V gene has CDR1 MNHEY and CDR2 SMNVEV (reference sequence). The CDR3 has 14 amino acids. V lost 9 bases, J lost 0 bases, and 4 bases stayed unmatched. This CDR3 reads CASSSGTSTDTQYF. CDR3 DNA: TGTGCCAGTTCTAGCGGGACTAGCACAGATACGCAGTATTTT.

J is TRBJ1-1 and V is TRBV7-8; D not resolved. This CDR3 comprises 12 residues. Germline CDR1 reads SGHVS; CDR2 reads FQNEAQ. Between the trimmed V and J ends, which lost 3 bases and 9 bases, there was a span of 11 bases. As DNA, the CDR3 is TGTGCCAGCAGCTTTTTGAGGAGCAAAGCTTTCTTT. Encoded protein: CASSFLRSKAFF.

V usage is TRBV10-2 and J usage is TRBJ1-3; tentatively, D is TRBD1 (6 bases). V dropped 2 bases and J dropped 1 base, with 9 bases sitting between them. CDR3 size: 15 residues. Per germline, CDR1 WSHSY and CDR2 SAAADI. The chain's CDR3 is CASSEGGGSGNTIYF. The CDR3 nucleotides are TGCGCCAGCAGTGAGGGGGGCGGTTCTGGAAACACCATATATTTT.

This clone turned up a few times. The rearrangement uses TRBV19 and TRBJ1-2, with 8 bases that match TRBD1. The CDR3 is 15 amino acids. The V segment lost 4 bases and the J segment 2 bases; nucleotides outside the gene matches: 6. Per germline, CDR1 LNHDA and CDR2 SQIVND (reference sequence). CDR3 in amino acids: CASSTRDRLNYGYTF. In DNA, the CDR3 is TGTGCCAGTAGTACTAGGGACAGGTTAAACTATGGCTACACCTTC.

The rearrangement links TRBV5-4 to TRBJ2-5; 9 bases agree with TRBD2. The CDR3 contains 16 residues. The ends lost 4 bases at V and 4 bases at J; junction bases unmatched: 11. Germline CDR1 SGHNT, CDR2 YYREEE (reference sequence). CDR3 sequence reads: CASSQRTSVRGETQYF. CDR3 coding DNA: TGTGCCAGCAGCCAAAGGACTAGCGTGAGGGGAGAGACCCAGTACTTC.